The source of this T cell receptor beta chain is a study of OX40 agonist ivuxolimab in advanced cancers. The repertoire was sequenced with immunoSEQ multiplex PCR; TCRdb's copy has only in-frame clones and lacks some. The table has just under 65,000 clones, 75% to 90% seen once. This clone was seen only a few times. CDR3 length: 15 residues. From germline, CDR1 is MGHRA and CDR2 YSYEKL. The ends lost 3 bases at V and 2 bases at J; junction bases unmatched: 5. Sequenced material: CD4+ or CD8+ T cells sorted from blood, taken in a trial of the OX40 agonist ivuxolimab. The chain combines TRBV4-1 with TRBJ1-2; 8 bases agree with TRBD1. The TCR was taken from an adult with an advanced solid tumor such as melanoma, head and neck, liver or kidney cancer. DNA of the CDR3: TGCGCCAGCAGCCAGCCCACAGGGGGGAACTATGGCTACACCTTC. Translating gives CASSQPTGGNYGYTF.